The 27 T cell receptor beta chains in this list originate from one sample, sequenced in a study of blood T cell repertoires in COVID-19. The protocol was immunoSEQ multiplex PCR, while the TCRdb copy is restricted to in-frame clones and leaves out a portion. The data contain a few hundred thousand clones, approximately 90% of them singletons. The sequenced material came from PBMCs or T cells enriched from blood (not recorded which). The receptors originated from a woman aged 60-70 years in a cohort exposed to, infected with or recovered from COVID-19 (not recorded which).

The rearrangement joins TRBV4-2 to TRBJ2-3; 7 positions agree with TRBD2. The V and J ends lost 7 bases and 0 bases, in that order; junction bases with no gene match: 22. The germline CDR1 and CDR2 sequences are LGHNA and YNFKEQ. The CDR3 runs to 20 residues. The CDR3 region is CASTARVVASGAPSTDTQYF. The CDR3 DNA follows: TGTGCCAGCACCGCAAGGGTCGTGGCTAGCGGAGCCCCTAGCACAGATACGCAGTATTTT.

This rearrangement joins TRBV18 to TRBJ2-7, with D tentatively TRBD1 (6 bases). This CDR3 has 15 amino acids. The V and J ends lost 3 bases and 2 bases respectively, with 14 bases between them. Germline V gene data show CDR1 as KGHSH and CDR2 as LQKENI. CDR3 protein: CASSPPGQLTYEQYF. CDR3 DNA sequence: TGTGCCAGCTCACCGCCCGGACAGCTAACCTACGAGCAGTACTTC.

The J gene is TRBJ1-1, the V gene TRBV9; D remains unclear. V lost 2 bases and J lost 0, with 8 bases in between. CDR1 and CDR2 (germline): SGDLS, YYNGEE. There are 14 residues in the CDR3. CDR3 DNA sequence: TGTGCCAGCAGCGTGTATCAGGTGAACACTGAAGCTTTCTTT. Amino acid sequence: CASSVYQVNTEAFF.

This chain uses TRBV7-2 with TRBJ1-2; no reliable D call. Between the trimmed V and J ends, which lost 0 bases and 2 bases, there was a span of 10 bases. From germline, CDR1 is SGHTA and CDR2 FQGNSA. This CDR3 contains 15 residues. The CDR3 region is CASSLAHGGNYGYTF. In DNA form, the CDR3 reads TGTGCCAGCAGCTTAGCGCATGGAGGGAACTATGGCTACACCTTC.

The V and J genes are TRBV5-4 and TRBJ1-2; 9 bases fit TRBD1. The trim removed 4 bases at V and 6 bases at J, leaving 7 bases unmatched. The germline gives CDR1 SGHNT, CDR2 YYREEE (reference sequence). The CDR3 spans 14 residues. The CDR3 region is CASSLLGQGNGYTF. The CDR3 DNA reads as TGTGCCAGCAGCCTCCTTGGACAGGGGAATGGCTACACCTTC.

The J gene is TRBJ1-5, the V gene TRBV6-2 or TRBV6-3; 7 bases match TRBD1. Germline V gives CDR1 MNHEY, CDR2 SVGEGT. The CDR3 spans 18 residues. The V segment lost 3 bases and the J segment 7 bases; nucleotides outside the gene matches: 18. DNA for the CDR3: TGTGCCAGCAGTTATAGATTGAACAGGGGATGGACGGACCAGCCCCAGCATTTT. It specifies CASSYRLNRGWTDQPQHF.

The rearrangement uses TRBV21-1 and TRBJ2-7; the table's D call, TRBD1, was not checked against the DNA. TRBV21-1 is a listed pseudogene. The CDR3 covers 15 residues. The CDR3 spells CASDLGQDDSYEQYF. CDR3 DNA: TGTGCCAGCGACTTGGGACAGGACGACTCCTACGAGCAGTACTTC.

This sequence joins TRBV27 and TRBJ1-5, with 7 bases lining up with TRBD1. There are 16 residues in the CDR3. Germline CDR1 reads MNHEY; CDR2 reads SMNVEV (reference sequence). V trimming: 3 bases; J trimming: 0 bases; junction bases outside the gene matches: 5. The CDR3 loop reads CASSFRGPYSNQPQHF. For the CDR3, the DNA is TGTGCCAGCAGTTTTAGGGGGCCGTATAGCAATCAGCCCCAGCATTTT.

The chain is built from TRBV28 and TRBJ2-3; possible D gene TRBD1, 6 bases. Germline CDR1 MDHEN, CDR2 SYDVKM. V gave up 6 bases and J gave up 6 bases, with 13 bases separating them. CDR3 length: 13 amino acids. The CDR3 nucleotides read TGTGCCAGCAGGGGACAATTCGGGGATACGCAGTATTTT. Amino acid sequence: CASRGQFGDTQYF.

V gene TRBV7-6 combines with J gene TRBJ2-4; TRBD1 matches at 12 bases. Losses at the gene ends were 1 base for V and 2 bases for J; bases not matched to a gene: 6. The germline CDR1 and CDR2 sequences are SGHVS and FNYEAQ. The CDR3 sequence is 18 residues long. In DNA, the CDR3 is TGTGCCAGCAGCTTAGAGAAGGGACAGGGGGCAACCAAAAACATTCAGTACTTC. Translated: CASSLEKGQGATKNIQYF. The full variable domain, in which reference TRBV7-6 and TRBJ2-4 provide the parts outside the CDR3, is GAGVSQSPRYKVTKRGQDVALRCDPISGHVSLYWYRQALGQGPEFLTYFNYEAQQDKSGLPNDRFSAERPEGSISTLTIQRTEQRDSAMYRCASSLEKGQGATKNIQYFGAGTRLSVL.

The chain recombines TRBV25-1 with TRBJ2-5; 9 nucleotides agree with TRBD2. CDR3 length equals 16 residues. Per the germline V gene, CDR1 is MGHDK and CDR2 is SYGVNS. Trimming cost V 0 bases and J 5 bases; bases outside gene matches: 7. The CDR3 sequence is CASSEYRLAGEETQYF. CDR3 coding DNA: TGTGCCAGCAGTGAATATCGTTTAGCGGGGGAGGAGACCCAGTACTTC.

The V gene is TRBV15, the J gene TRBJ2-1; D perhaps matches TRBD2 (5 bases). CDR1 is LNHNV, CDR2 YYDKDF, per germline (reference sequence). Trimming pared 0 bases from V and 1 base from J, leaving 10 bases between. This CDR3 has 16 amino acids. CDR3 DNA: TGTGCCACCAGCAGAGATCTGGGAGCTTCCTACAATGAGCAGTTCTTC. Translation: CATSRDLGASYNEQFF. The variable domain in full, with the rest retrieved from reference TRBV15 and TRBJ2-1, is DAMVIQNPRYQVTQFGKPVTLSCSQTLNHNVMYWYQQKSSQAPKLLFHYYDKDFNNEADTPDNFQSRRPNTSFCFLDIRSPGLGDTAMYLCATSRDLGASYNEQFFGPGTRLTVL.

V is TRBV28 and J is TRBJ1-3; 8 bases match TRBD1. Germline CDR1 and CDR2: MDHEN and SYDVKM. The trim removed 3 bases at V and 0 bases at J, leaving 4 bases unmatched. The CDR3 loop spans 16 amino acids. CDR3 sequence (DNA): TGTGCCAGCAGTTTTAACAGGGGGGCCTCTGGAAACACCATATATTTT. Protein product: CASSFNRGASGNTIYF. Drawing the rest from reference TRBV28 and TRBJ1-3, the complete variable domain is DVKVTQSSRYLVKRTGEKVFLECVQDMDHENMFWYRQDPGLGLRLIYFSYDVKMKEKGDIPEGYSVSREKKERFSLILESASTNQTSMYLCASSFNRGASGNTIYFGEGSWLTVV.

The chain recombines TRBV28 with TRBJ1-2; D might be TRBD1 (6 bases). V was shortened by 9 bases and J by 2 bases, with 16 bases between the two germline ends. Germline lookup yields CDR1 MDHEN and CDR2 SYDVKM. The CDR3 runs 14 residues. The CDR3 region has the DNA TGTGCCAGTCTCTCAAGTGGACAGAACTATGGCTACACCTTC. Residues: CASLSSGQNYGYTF.

This chain links TRBV28 with TRBJ2-7; D may be TRBD2 (7 bases). The CDR3 is made up of 15 amino acids. Trimming took 2 bases from V and 0 from J, leaving 11 bases between them. Looked up from germline, CDR1 is MDHEN and CDR2 is SYDVKM. In DNA form, the CDR3 reads TGTGCCAGCAGTTTAGCGGGGGCTGGCTCCTACGAGCAGTACTTC. Protein: CASSLAGAGSYEQYF. Looking up the rest from reference TRBV28 and TRBJ2-7 gives the full variable domain: DVKVTQSSRYLVKRTGEKVFLECVQDMDHENMFWYRQDPGLGLRLIYFSYDVKMKEKGDIPEGYSVSREKKERFSLILESASTNQTSMYLCASSLAGAGSYEQYFGPGTRLTVT.

This clone was seen just once. V gene TRBV19 combines with J gene TRBJ2-4, with 11 bases that match TRBD2. The ends lost 4 bases at V and 1 base at J; junction bases unmatched: 3. This CDR3 region has 16 residues. Germline assignment: CDR1 LNHDA and CDR2 SQIVND (reference sequence). CDR3 in DNA: TGTGCCAGTAGTACACTAGCGGGAGCTGCCAAAAACATTCAGTACTTC. Protein product: CASSTLAGAAKNIQYF.

The V call is TRBV13, the J call TRBJ1-3; D is perhaps TRBD1 (6 bases). Trimming stripped 6 bases from V and 3 bases from J, with 21 bases between. The germline CDR1 and CDR2 sequences are PRHDT and FYEKMQ (reference sequence). The CDR3 runs 17 residues. This CDR3 is CASRSRSGELGGNTIYF. CDR3 bases: TGTGCCAGCAGGTCCAGGTCAGGGGAACTGGGTGGAAACACCATATATTTT.

This clone appeared once. This chain joins TRBV18 and TRBJ1-2; the match to TRBD1 covers 9 bases. With 4 bases clipped from V and 10 bases from J, the junction kept 7 bases outside the gene matches. Per germline, CDR1 KGHSH and CDR2 LQKENI. This CDR3 is 13 amino acids long. The CDR3 nucleotides are TGTGCCAGCTCACAACCGGGACAGGGTAACTACACCTTC. Its protein product is CASSQPGQGNYTF.

The V and J genes are TRBV30 and TRBJ2-2; D is ambiguous. The CDR3 runs 14 residues. Germline V gene data show CDR1 as GTSNPN and CDR2 as SVGIG (reference sequence). Deletions cut 0 bases from V and 0 bases from J, with 5 bases between. The CDR3 DNA is TGTGCCTGGAGTGTGGGCACGAACACCGGGGAGCTGTTTTTT. This codes for CAWSVGTNTGELFF.

The chain combines TRBV6-5 with TRBJ2-1; D remains unclear. The germline gives CDR1 MNHEY, CDR2 SVGAGI. CDR3 length: 15 amino acids. Trimming pared 7 bases from V and 0 bases from J, leaving 13 bases between. Here the CDR3 reads CASNRPSGSYNEQFF. In nucleotides, the CDR3 is TGTGCCAGCAATAGACCTAGTGGCTCCTACAATGAGCAGTTCTTC.

The J gene is TRBJ2-7, the V gene TRBV7-2; TRBD2 matches 13 bases. Unmatched junction bases numbered 10, after V lost 5 bases and J lost 0 bases. Looked up from germline, CDR1 is SGHTA and CDR2 is FQGNSA. This CDR3 has 18 residues. CDR3 DNA sequence: TGTGCCAGCAGCCGGTCAGAGACTAGCGGGAGGAGCTCCTACGAGCAGTACTTC. The encoded protein is CASSRSETSGRSSYEQYF.

The chain couples TRBV7-2 to TRBJ2-7; D not certain. Between the trimmed V and J ends, which lost 3 bases and 4 bases, there was a span of 7 bases. The V gene's germline CDR1 is SGHTA and CDR2 FQGNSA. This CDR3 region has 12 residues. The CDR3 is CASSFGRYEQYF. DNA for the CDR3: TGTGCCAGCAGCTTTGGGCGTTACGAGCAGTACTTC. The whole variable domain, filled in from reference TRBV7-2 and TRBJ2-7, reads GAGVSQSPSNKVTEKGKDVELRCDPISGHTALYWYRQSLGQGLEFLIYFQGNSAPDKSGLPSDRFSAERTGGSVSTLTIQRTQQEDSAVYLCASSFGRYEQYFGPGTRLTVT.

The chain links TRBV10-3 to TRBJ2-3; D not certain. The CDR3 has 13 amino acids. V lost 8 bases and J lost 2, with 11 bases in between. Germline-derived CDR1 and CDR2 are ENHRY and SYGVKD. DNA of the CDR3: TGTGCCATCGCTACCGGGTCCACAGATACGCAGTATTTT. It specifies CAIATGSTDTQYF.

V and J are TRBV18 and TRBJ1-3, with a tentative D call TRBD1 (5 bases). Trimming removed 3 bases at V and 4 bases at J, with 7 bases between. Germline-derived CDR1 and CDR2 are KGHSH and LQKENI. The CDR3 length is 13 residues. The CDR3 protein is CASSPQGGNTIYF. As DNA, the CDR3 is TGTGCCAGCTCACCGCAGGGAGGAAACACCATATATTTT.

The chain has TRBV11-2 and TRBJ1-5; TRBD1 agrees at 7 bases. The CDR3 covers 15 residues. Looked up from germline, CDR1 is SGHAT and CDR2 is FQNNGV. V lost 5 bases to trimming and J lost 5 bases; unmatched junction nucleotides: 9. As DNA, the CDR3 is TGTGCCAGCAGCCCCGGGACAGACTCGTATCAGCCCCAGCATTTT. This sequence encodes CASSPGTDSYQPQHF.

The V gene is TRBV30, the J gene TRBJ2-1; 12 positions agree with TRBD2. V lost 2 bases, J lost 9 bases, and 5 bases stayed unmatched. The CDR3 covers 14 residues. Germline CDR1 is GTSNPN and CDR2 is SVGIG (reference sequence). CDR3 amino acids: CAWSKPGLAGEQFF. The CDR3 nucleotides read TGTGCCTGGAGTAAACCGGGACTAGCGGGTGAGCAGTTCTTC.

A few counts support this clone. The rearrangement links TRBV19 to TRBJ2-1; D is possibly TRBD2 (5 bases). The V end was cut by 5 bases, the J end by 6 bases, with 14 bases between. CDR3 length: 14 amino acids. The germline gives CDR1 LNHDA, CDR2 SQIVND (reference sequence). The CDR3 here is CASSPLGRGNEQFF. CDR3 DNA: TGTGCCAGTAGTCCCCTGGGGAGAGGCAATGAGCAGTTCTTC.